This T cell receptor (beta chain) was identified in a study of human CD4 T cells and Enterobacteriaceae. The memory gate held CD4+ cells that were not CD45RA+CCR7+CD95- naive cells, over 95% pure. Losses at the gene ends were 6 bases for V and 8 bases for J; bases not matched to a gene: 9. Germline CDR1 ENHRY, CDR2 SYGVKD. This CDR3 has 14 amino acids. The repertoire was sequenced with immunoSEQ multiplex PCR; TCRdb's copy has only in-frame clones and lacks some. The table shows some 29,000 clones, with just under 85% occurring only once. The source material was memory CD4+ T cells from blood. The sequence came from a human donor in good health. The V gene is TRBV10-3, the J gene TRBJ1-3; 8 bases match TRBD1. This CDR3 reads CAIRQGAGGDTIYF. For the CDR3, the DNA is TGTGCCATCAGGCAGGGGGCTGGAGGGGACACCATATATTTT.